Shown below are 26 T cell receptor beta chains from a single sample sequenced in a study of blood T cell repertoires in COVID-19. Clones were sequenced by immunoSEQ multiplex PCR, and TCRdb holds only the in-frame ones, with some missing. The sample holds 65,000 to 95,000 clones, 60% to 85% seen once. Sequencing input: peripheral blood. Receptor source: a human donor in a cohort sampled during active COVID-19.

The chain uses TRBV4-3 and TRBJ2-1; TRBD2 agrees at 13 bases. The ends lost 4 bases at V and 7 bases at J; junction bases unmatched: 4. The CDR3 extends over 15 amino acids. CDR1 and CDR2 (germline): LGHNA, YSLEER. DNA of the CDR3: TGCGCCAGCAGCCTCGGGACTAGCGGGACGAATGAGCAGTTCTTC. The encoded protein is CASSLGTSGTNEQFF.

The chain is built from TRBV24-1 and TRBJ2-1, with 8 bases matching TRBD2. The CDR3 is 13 amino acids. Trimming at V came to 6 bases and at J to 5 bases, leaving 2 bases not matched to a gene. In germline, CDR1 is KGHDR, CDR2 SFDVKD. The CDR3 DNA is TGTGCCACCAGTAGCGGGAGCCACAATGAGCAGTTCTTC. Its translation: CATSSGSHNEQFF.

The chain uses TRBV27 and TRBJ2-1, with TRBD2 matching 10 bases. This CDR3 is built from 14 residues. The V segment lost 6 bases and the J segment 8 bases; nucleotides outside the gene matches: 7. The germline gives CDR1 MNHEY, CDR2 SMNVEV (reference sequence). Here the CDR3 DNA reads TGTGCCAGCAGAGTAGCGGGAGGTCGGGATGAGCAGTTCTTC. Amino acid sequence: CASRVAGGRDEQFF.

This chain connects TRBV11-2 to TRBJ1-2; TRBD1 aligns across 9 bases. The CDR3 is 15 amino acids. Trimming removed 5 bases from V and 4 bases from J; junction bases left unmatched: 8. Germline values: CDR1 SGHAT, CDR2 FQNNGV. The CDR3 coding sequence is TGTGCCAGCAGCACGCGACAGGGGGATCTCTATGGCTACACCTTC. This gives the protein CASSTRQGDLYGYTF.

The rearrangement joins TRBV5-6 to TRBJ1-1; the match to TRBD1 covers 11 bases. V shed 2 bases and J 1 base; nucleotides not matched to a gene: 7. This CDR3 contains 17 residues. From germline, CDR1 is SGHDT and CDR2 YYEEEE. DNA for the CDR3: TGTGCCAGCAGCTTCTTCGGACAGGGGGCATGGAACACTGAAGCTTTCTTT. Amino acid sequence: CASSFFGQGAWNTEAFF.

This chain uses TRBV5-6 with TRBJ1-2, with 10 bases fitting TRBD1. Germline V gene data show CDR1 as SGHDT and CDR2 as YYEEEE. With 4 bases clipped from V and 3 bases from J, the junction kept 3 bases outside the gene matches. The CDR3 is 14 amino acids. CDR3 residues: CASSPGQGYYGYTF. The CDR3 DNA is TGTGCCAGCAGCCCGGGACAGGGGTACTATGGCTACACCTTC.

The chain is built from TRBV5-1 and TRBJ2-1, with TRBD2 identical over 9 bases. Germline values: CDR1 SGHRS, CDR2 YFSETQ. There are 15 residues in the CDR3. Trimming at V came to 7 bases and at J to 7 bases, leaving 12 bases not matched to a gene. The CDR3 DNA is TGCGCCAGCTCTAGCGGGGCCGGCGAAGGGAATGAGCAGTTCTTC. Protein product: CASSSGAGEGNEQFF.

The chain is built from TRBV6-6 and TRBJ1-5; D might be TRBD1 (5 bases). This CDR3 contains 15 residues. Trimming pared 5 bases from V and 2 bases from J, leaving 13 bases between. Germline lookup yields CDR1 MNHNY and CDR2 SVGAGI (reference sequence). CDR3 sequence reads: CASSPRGGGNQPQHF. The CDR3, as DNA: TGTGCCAGCAGTCCCCGGGGGGGTGGCAATCAGCCCCAGCATTTT.

V usage is TRBV2 and J usage is TRBJ2-7; TRBD1 aligns across 7 bases. Per the germline V gene, CDR1 is SNHLY and CDR2 is FYNNEI. This CDR3 spans 17 amino acids. Trimming at V came to 6 bases and at J to 0 bases, leaving 14 bases not matched to a gene. CDR3: CASRLLGTEANSYEQYF. In nucleotides, the CDR3 is TGTGCCAGCAGACTTTTAGGGACAGAAGCCAACTCCTACGAGCAGTACTTC.

The chain employs TRBV5-5 and TRBJ2-2, with 10 bases lining up with TRBD2. Germline V gene lookup returns CDR1 SGHKS and CDR2 YYEKEE (reference sequence). V was pared by 5 bases and J by 4 bases, with 8 bases of the junction left unmatched. The CDR3 runs 16 residues. CDR3 loop: CASSRLAGEGTGELFF. Here the CDR3 DNA reads TGTGCCAGCAGTAGGCTAGCGGGAGAGGGCACCGGGGAGCTGTTTTTT.

This clone appeared many times. The chain carries TRBV19 and TRBJ2-5, with 8 nucleotides matching TRBD1. V lost 4 bases and J lost 5; bases outside the gene matches: 12. CDR1 is LNHDA and CDR2 is SQIVND in the germline V gene (reference sequence). This CDR3 has 16 amino acids. The DNA for the CDR3 is TGTGCCAGTAGTAGTGGGGCAGGGGGCGCCGGGGAGACCCAGTACTTC. As protein: CASSSGAGGAGETQYF.

This chain connects TRBV10-3 to TRBJ1-2; TRBD1 aligns across 7 bases. From germline, CDR1 is ENHRY and CDR2 SYGVKD. The CDR3 is made up of 14 amino acids. V was pared by 3 bases and J by 2 bases, with 3 bases of the junction left unmatched. DNA of the CDR3: TGTGCCATCAGTGACGCGGGACAGAACTATGGCTACACCTTC. Translated: CAISDAGQNYGYTF.

This clone was found a few times. The CDR3 DNA follows: TGTGCCAGCAGTCTAACCTCTTGGGGCTACACCTTC. Translating it yields CASSLTSWGYTF. The chain combines TRBV12-3 or TRBV12-4 with TRBJ1-2, with unresolved D. The length of the CDR3 is 12 residues. Trimming stripped 5 bases from V and 8 bases from J, with 12 bases between.

The rearrangement uses TRBV11-3 and TRBJ2-7; D may be TRBD2 (6 bases). Germline V gives CDR1 SGHNT, CDR2 YENEEA. The CDR3 covers 14 residues. V gave up 5 bases and J gave up 7 bases, with 18 bases separating them. The CDR3 reads CASSPAGTPGEQYV. For the CDR3, the DNA is TGTGCCAGCAGCCCAGCCGGGACTCCGGGGGAGCAGTACGTC.

V gene TRBV7-2 combines with J gene TRBJ1-1; D is uncertain. This CDR3 contains 13 residues. Trimming removed 1 base from V and 5 bases from J, with 8 bases in between. Germline CDR1 is SGHTA and CDR2 is FQGNSA. CDR3 sequence (DNA): TGTGCCAGCAGCTTAGTTGCGGTTACTGAAGCTTTCTTT. Protein: CASSLVAVTEAFF. Combining the CDR3 with reference TRBV7-2 and TRBJ1-1 gives the whole variable domain GAGVSQSPSNKVTEKGKDVELRCDPISGHTALYWYRQSLGQGLEFLIYFQGNSAPDKSGLPSDRFSAERTGGSVSTLTIQRTQQEDSAVYLCASSLVAVTEAFFGQGTRLTVV.

This rearrangement joins TRBV5-5 to TRBJ1-1; D unresolved. Germline V gene lookup returns CDR1 SGHKS and CDR2 YYEKEE (reference sequence). The CDR3 length is 15 residues. The ends were cut back, 0 bases at V and 3 bases at J, with 12 bases in the middle. The CDR3, as DNA: TGTGCCAGCAGCTTGGTCTCCCTCTCCCACACTGAAGCTTTCTTT. Translated: CASSLVSLSHTEAFF. The complete variable domain, with remaining parts taken from reference TRBV5-5 and TRBJ1-1, reads DAGVTQSPTHLIKTRGQQVTLRCSPISGHKSVSWYQQVLGQGPQFIFQYYEKEERGRGNFPDRFSARQFPNYSSELNVNALLLGDSALYLCASSLVSLSHTEAFFGQGTRLTVV.

This clone was detected once. The chain couples TRBV10-3 to TRBJ2-5; TRBD2 might be the D (6 bases). This CDR3 is built from 13 residues. The V gene's germline CDR1 is ENHRY and CDR2 SYGVKD. V gave up 7 bases and J gave up 5 bases, with 14 bases separating them. The CDR3 DNA reads as TGTGCCATCAATTCAGGAGGGACGGAGACCCAGTACTTC. It codes for CAINSGGTETQYF.

The chain is built from TRBV6-1 and TRBJ1-1, with unresolved D. This CDR3 has 13 amino acids. The ends were cut back, 2 bases at V and 6 bases at J, with 10 bases in the middle. Germline CDR1 and CDR2: MNHNS and SASEGT. In nucleotides, the CDR3 is TGTGCCAGCAGTGAAATCGGGTTGTCTGAAGCTTTCTTT. Protein sequence: CASSEIGLSEAFF.

This clone is a singleton in its sample. V usage is TRBV5-1 and J usage is TRBJ1-5; D is unclear. The V end lost 1 base, the J end lost 4 bases, and 6 bases lay between the germline ends. This CDR3 is 13 amino acids long. CDR1 and CDR2 (germline): SGHRS, YFSETQ. CDR3 loop: CASSLNSNQPQHF. CDR3 nucleotides: TGCGCCAGCAGCTTGAACAGTAATCAGCCCCAGCATTTT.

This clone came up a few times. The CDR3 bases are TGTGCCAGCAGCTTCGGAGCGGGCCTCTACGAGCAGTACGTC. Its translation is CASSFGAGLYEQYV. The gene calls are TRBV5-4 and TRBJ2-7, with a possible D match to TRBD2 (6 bases). Trimming left V 2 bases short and J 3 bases short, with 12 bases between. CDR1 is SGHNT and CDR2 is YYREEE in the germline V gene (reference sequence). CDR3 length equals 14 residues.

The chain couples TRBV25-1 to TRBJ1-5; 9 nucleotides line up with TRBD1. Germline CDR1 MGHDK, CDR2 SYGVNS. The CDR3 sequence is 17 residues long. J gave up 7 bases and V 5 bases, and 15 bases lay outside the gene matches. DNA of the CDR3: TGTGCCAGCAGTCCCGGGACAGGGTACGGCGGAAGGCAGCCCCAGCATTTT. It codes for CASSPGTGYGGRQPQHF. Filled out from reference TRBV25-1 and TRBJ1-5, the complete variable domain reads EADIYQTPRYLVIGTGKKITLECSQTMGHDKMYWYQQDPGMELHLIHYSYGVNSTEKGDLSSESTVSRIRTEHFPLTLESARPSHTSQYLCASSPGTGYGGRQPQHFGDGTRLSIL.

V and J are TRBV29-1 and TRBJ1-1, with unresolved D. The germline gives CDR1 SQVTM, CDR2 ANQGSEA. The CDR3 runs to 14 residues. The V end was cut by 1 base, the J end by 0 bases, with 9 bases between. The CDR3 DNA sequence: TGCAGCGTTGAAGTACAGAACATGAACACTGAAGCTTTCTTT. Amino acid sequence: CSVEVQNMNTEAFF.

This rearrangement joins TRBV18 to TRBJ2-7; possible D gene TRBD1, 6 bases. This CDR3 has 13 residues. Germline CDR1 KGHSH, CDR2 LQKENI. Trimming took 3 bases from V and 8 from J, leaving 14 bases between them. CDR3 in amino acids: CASSPREDSQQYF. For the CDR3, the DNA is TGTGCCAGCTCACCTCGAGAGGACAGCCAGCAGTACTTC.

The chain recombines TRBV5-1 with TRBJ2-7; tentative D call: TRBD1 (5 bases). CDR3 length: 15 residues. Germline assignment: CDR1 SGHRS and CDR2 YFSETQ. V was pared by 4 bases and J by 4 bases, with 18 bases between. CDR3 in amino acids: CASSLIAAGFYEQYF. CDR3 sequence (DNA): TGCGCCAGCAGCCTAATTGCGGCAGGGTTTTACGAGCAGTACTTC.

The chain carries TRBV4-2 and TRBJ2-7; D not certain. From germline, CDR1 is LGHNA and CDR2 YNFKEQ. The CDR3 runs to 14 residues. The V gene lost 0 bases and the J gene lost 1 base, with 7 bases spanning the gap. CDR3 in DNA: TGTGCCAGCAGCCAAGATAGAAGTTCCTACGAGCAGTACTTC. This sequence encodes CASSQDRSSYEQYF.

This clone was observed many times. The chain employs TRBV5-1 and TRBJ2-5, with TRBD2 matching over 7 bases. Germline CDR1 reads SGHRS; CDR2 reads YFSETQ. The CDR3 contains 15 residues. V trimming: 1 base; J trimming: 2 bases; junction bases outside the gene matches: 5. CDR3: CASSLILAAQETQYF. The CDR3, as DNA: TGCGCCAGCAGCTTGATTCTAGCGGCTCAAGAGACCCAGTACTTC.